The entry below gives a single T cell receptor beta chain sequence along with its context. The CDR3 covers 14 residues. The germline CDR1 and CDR2 sequences are SGHVS and FNYEAQ. V lost 5 bases to trimming and J lost 0 bases, with 10 bases between them. This record belongs to a study of CD4+ T cells in melanoma. The table came from immunoSEQ multiplex PCR; TCRdb's copy has only in-frame clones and leaves some out. The sample holds some 47,000 clones, roughly 89% seen once. This clonotype was sampled from a human donor with melanoma. The material sequenced was peripheral blood. The J gene is TRBJ1-2, the V gene TRBV7-6, with D perhaps TRBD1 (5 bases). The CDR3 DNA follows: TGTGCCAGCAGCGGGGGGGAGCCTAACTATGGCTACACCTTC. Translation gives CASSGGEPNYGYTF. Full variable domain (rest looked up from reference TRBV7-6 and TRBJ1-2): GAGVSQSPRYKVTKRGQDVALRCDPISGHVSLYWYRQALGQGPEFLTYFNYEAQQDKSGLPNDRFSAERPEGSISTLTIQRTEQRDSAMYRCASSGGEPNYGYTFGSGTRLTVV.